These T cell receptor beta chains were read from a single sample in a study of shared clonotypes between healthy human individuals. Libraries were prepared by immunoSEQ multiplex PCR; TCRdb keeps only in-frame clonotypes and omits some of them. The profile shows more than 2 million clones, roughly 93% of them singletons. The sequencing sample was made of naive CD8+ T cells from PBMCs. These TCRs come from a man aged 18 to 29 in good health. Some clones in this sample may be carry-over from other donors' samples. Each CDR3 is given with its conserved first and last residue. Fields, in order: D gene, J gene, V gene, clone size, CDR3 protein, CDR3 DNA. The D gene is left open where the match is weak. Some rows have no size entry. The others give once, few or many, or a class for an expanded clone.

d_gene: NA
j_gene: TRBJ2-1
v_gene: TRBV27
abundance: NA
CDR3aa: CASSALTDQGGNEQFF
CDR3nt: TGTGCCAGCAGTGCCCTGACAGACCAAGGGGGCAATGAGCAGTTCTTC

d_gene: NA
j_gene: TRBJ2-2
v_gene: TRBV4-3
abundance: once
CDR3aa: CASSQVFRATGELFF
CDR3nt: TGCGCCAGCAGCCAAGTTTTCAGGGCCACCGGGGAGCTGTTTTTT

d_gene: TRBD1
j_gene: TRBJ2-7
v_gene: TRBV29-1
abundance: few
CDR3aa: CSTWDSPYEQYF
CDR3nt: TGCAGCACCTGGGACAGCCCCTACGAGCAGTACTTC

d_gene: TRBD1
j_gene: TRBJ2-7
v_gene: TRBV27
abundance: NA
CDR3aa: CASGQVPYEQYF
CDR3nt: TGTGCCAGCGGACAGGTACCCTACGAGCAGTACTTC

d_gene: NA
j_gene: TRBJ2-1
v_gene: TRBV7-3
abundance: NA
CDR3aa: CASSLYGGGGLGNEQFF
CDR3nt: TGTGCCAGCAGCTTATACGGGGGAGGAGGTTTAGGTAATGAGCAGTTCTTC

d_gene: TRBD2
j_gene: TRBJ2-7
v_gene: TRBV6-5
abundance: NA
CDR3aa: CASSPLAGEGHEQYF
CDR3nt: TGTGCCAGCAGCCCACTAGCGGGAGAAGGCCACGAGCAGTACTTC

d_gene: NA
j_gene: TRBJ1-5
v_gene: TRBV19
abundance: NA
CDR3aa: CASSIRPDNQPQHF
CDR3nt: TGTGCCAGTAGTATTCGACCAGACAATCAGCCCCAGCATTTT

d_gene: TRBD1
j_gene: TRBJ2-7
v_gene: TRBV4-3
abundance: NA
CDR3aa: CASSQHRQGAAYEQYF
CDR3nt: TGCGCCAGCAGCCAACATCGACAGGGGGCTGCCTACGAGCAGTACTTC

d_gene: TRBD2
j_gene: TRBJ2-7
v_gene: TRBV7-9
abundance: NA
CDR3aa: CASRKLPGGPAYEQYF
CDR3nt: TGTGCCAGCAGAAAACTTCCGGGAGGGCCGGCCTACGAGCAGTACTTC

d_gene: TRBD2
j_gene: TRBJ2-1
v_gene: TRBV27
abundance: NA
CDR3aa: CASSLGLAGVFEQFF
CDR3nt: TGTGCCAGCAGTCTGGGACTAGCGGGGGTATTTGAGCAGTTCTTC

d_gene: NA
j_gene: TRBJ1-2
v_gene: TRBV13
abundance: few
CDR3aa: CASAASNYGYTF
CDR3nt: TGTGCCAGCGCCGCCTCCAATTATGGCTACACCTTC

d_gene: TRBD2
j_gene: TRBJ2-7
v_gene: TRBV28
abundance: NA
CDR3aa: CASSYQGGTYEQYF
CDR3nt: TGTGCCAGCAGTTACCAGGGAGGGACCTACGAGCAGTACTTC

d_gene: NA
j_gene: TRBJ1-2
v_gene: TRBV29-1
abundance: NA
CDR3aa: CSVEPGLGYTF
CDR3nt: TGCAGCGTTGAGCCCGGGCTTGGCTACACCTTC

d_gene: TRBD1
j_gene: TRBJ2-2
v_gene: TRBV27
abundance: once
CDR3aa: CASTTGTGVNGELFF
CDR3nt: TGTGCCAGCACAACCGGGACAGGGGTAAACGGGGAGCTGTTTTTT

d_gene: NA
j_gene: TRBJ2-2
v_gene: TRBV4-2
abundance: NA
CDR3aa: CASSPPGRNTGELFF
CDR3nt: TGTGCCAGCAGCCCACCGGGCAGGAACACCGGGGAGCTGTTTTTT

d_gene: TRBD1
j_gene: TRBJ1-5
v_gene: TRBV27
abundance: NA
CDR3aa: CATKTGDQPQHF
CDR3nt: TGTGCCACCAAGACAGGGGACCAGCCCCAGCATTTT

d_gene: TRBD2
j_gene: TRBJ2-3
v_gene: TRBV28
abundance: NA
CDR3aa: CASSPIIGLAGDTQYF
CDR3nt: TGTGCCAGCAGCCCCATAATCGGACTAGCAGGTGATACGCAGTATTTT

d_gene: NA
j_gene: TRBJ2-7
v_gene: TRBV4-1
abundance: NA
CDR3aa: CASSQVFGLMGEQYF
CDR3nt: TGCGCCAGCAGCCAAGTCTTTGGCCTAATGGGCGAGCAGTACTTC

d_gene: NA
j_gene: TRBJ1-2
v_gene: TRBV27
abundance: NA
CDR3aa: CASTQGQGSYGYTF
CDR3nt: TGTGCCAGCACCCAAGGGCAGGGAAGCTATGGCTACACCTTC

d_gene: NA
j_gene: TRBJ1-3
v_gene: TRBV6-5
abundance: NA
CDR3aa: CATLDSVQGNTIYF
CDR3nt: TGTGCCACCCTGGACAGTGTGCAAGGAAACACCATATATTTT

d_gene: NA
j_gene: TRBJ2-2
v_gene: TRBV9
abundance: NA
CDR3aa: CASSVARVGELFF
CDR3nt: TGTGCCAGCAGCGTAGCCAGGGTGGGGGAGCTGTTTTTT

d_gene: TRBD1
j_gene: TRBJ2-2
v_gene: TRBV13
abundance: NA
CDR3aa: CASSSSGTGAGELFF
CDR3nt: TGTGCCAGCAGCTCCTCCGGGACAGGGGCCGGGGAGCTGTTTTTT

d_gene: TRBD2
j_gene: TRBJ2-1
v_gene: TRBV27
abundance: NA
CDR3aa: CASIGPGRAGNEQFF
CDR3nt: TGTGCCAGCATCGGGCCCGGGAGGGCTGGCAATGAGCAGTTCTTC

d_gene: TRBD2
j_gene: TRBJ2-7
v_gene: TRBV9
abundance: NA
CDR3aa: CASSPQGLAGGMQYF
CDR3nt: TGTGCCAGCAGCCCCCAGGGACTAGCGGGAGGTATGCAGTACTTC

d_gene: TRBD1
j_gene: TRBJ2-7
v_gene: TRBV4-1
abundance: once
CDR3aa: CASSSRRDRREQYF
CDR3nt: TGCGCCAGCAGCTCGCGGCGGGACAGGAGGGAGCAGTACTTC

d_gene: NA
j_gene: TRBJ1-5
v_gene: TRBV4-1
abundance: few
CDR3aa: CASSQDLQPNQPQHF
CDR3nt: TGCGCCAGCAGCCAAGATTTACAGCCTAATCAGCCCCAGCATTTT

d_gene: NA
j_gene: TRBJ1-2
v_gene: TRBV7-9
abundance: NA
CDR3aa: CASSLAGDSYGYTF
CDR3nt: TGTGCCAGCAGCTTAGCAGGGGATAGCTATGGCTACACCTTC

d_gene: TRBD2
j_gene: TRBJ2-5
v_gene: TRBV7-9
abundance: NA
CDR3aa: CASSLAPSGRAQTQYF
CDR3nt: TGTGCCAGCAGCTTAGCCCCTAGCGGGAGGGCTCAGACCCAGTACTTC

d_gene: NA
j_gene: TRBJ1-3
v_gene: TRBV7-6
abundance: NA
CDR3aa: CASSLVVASPGNTIYF
CDR3nt: TGTGCCAGCAGCTTAGTGGTGGCCAGCCCTGGAAACACCATATATTTT

d_gene: NA
j_gene: TRBJ1-2
v_gene: TRBV6-5
abundance: NA
CDR3aa: CASSYSEGRYGYTF
CDR3nt: TGTGCCAGCAGTTACTCCGAAGGGCGCTATGGCTACACCTTC

d_gene: NA
j_gene: TRBJ2-7
v_gene: TRBV5-1
abundance: NA
CDR3aa: CASSLSSYEQYF
CDR3nt: TGCGCCAGCAGCTTATCGTCCTACGAGCAGTACTTC

d_gene: TRBD1
j_gene: TRBJ2-1
v_gene: TRBV5-4
abundance: once
CDR3aa: CASSFYLGQGPDEQFF
CDR3nt: TGTGCCAGCAGCTTCTATCTGGGACAGGGCCCCGATGAGCAGTTCTTC

d_gene: NA
j_gene: TRBJ1-5
v_gene: TRBV9
abundance: NA
CDR3aa: CASSPGSNQPQHF
CDR3nt: TGTGCCAGCAGCCCGGGAAGCAATCAGCCCCAGCATTTT

d_gene: NA
j_gene: TRBJ1-2
v_gene: TRBV27
abundance: NA
CDR3aa: CASSFWGSEFYGYTF
CDR3nt: TGTGCCAGCAGTTTTTGGGGCAGTGAATTCTATGGCTACACCTTC

d_gene: TRBD1
j_gene: TRBJ1-5
v_gene: TRBV28
abundance: NA
CDR3aa: CASRPGQGVSQPQHF
CDR3nt: TGTGCCAGCAGACCCGGACAGGGAGTAAGTCAGCCCCAGCATTTT

d_gene: NA
j_gene: TRBJ2-6
v_gene: TRBV28
abundance: NA
CDR3aa: CASSSTTVTYSGANVLTF
CDR3nt: TGTGCCAGCAGTTCAACCACGGTAACCTATTCTGGGGCCAACGTCCTGACTTTC

d_gene: TRBD1
j_gene: TRBJ1-5
v_gene: TRBV28
abundance: NA
CDR3aa: CASSFRDRVNQPQHF
CDR3nt: TGTGCCAGCAGTTTCCGGGACAGGGTGAATCAGCCCCAGCATTTT

d_gene: NA
j_gene: TRBJ2-7
v_gene: TRBV27
abundance: NA
CDR3aa: CASLPIPGAYEQYF
CDR3nt: TGTGCCAGCCTTCCTATTCCCGGGGCCTACGAGCAGTACTTC

d_gene: NA
j_gene: TRBJ2-5
v_gene: TRBV7-6
abundance: NA
CDR3aa: CASSSLVEGPEGQETQYF
CDR3nt: TGTGCCAGCAGCTCCCTAGTGGAAGGGCCGGAGGGCCAAGAGACCCAGTACTTC

d_gene: NA
j_gene: TRBJ1-5
v_gene: TRBV28
abundance: NA
CDR3aa: CASSLIQDSNQPQHF
CDR3nt: TGTGCCAGCAGTTTAATCCAGGACAGCAATCAGCCCCAGCATTTT

d_gene: NA
j_gene: TRBJ2-3
v_gene: TRBV9
abundance: few
CDR3aa: CASSAGTSGADTQYF
CDR3nt: TGTGCCAGCAGCGCCGGGACATCGGGAGCAGATACGCAGTATTTT

d_gene: TRBD1
j_gene: TRBJ1-2
v_gene: TRBV7-9
abundance: NA
CDR3aa: CASSSRTGLIDGYTF
CDR3nt: TGTGCCAGCAGCTCAAGGACAGGACTGATCGATGGCTACACCTTC

d_gene: TRBD2
j_gene: TRBJ2-1
v_gene: TRBV27
abundance: NA
CDR3aa: CASSLLAVGDEQFF
CDR3nt: TGTGCCAGCAGTTTACTAGCGGTGGGGGATGAGCAGTTCTTC

d_gene: NA
j_gene: TRBJ2-7
v_gene: TRBV7-9
abundance: once
CDR3aa: CASTEDRNYEQYF
CDR3nt: TGTGCCAGCACCGAAGACAGGAACTACGAGCAGTACTTC

d_gene: TRBD2
j_gene: TRBJ2-1
v_gene: TRBV7-9
abundance: NA
CDR3aa: CASSPGLVRTQFF
CDR3nt: TGTGCCAGCAGCCCCGGACTAGTACGAACTCAGTTCTTC

d_gene: TRBD1
j_gene: TRBJ2-5
v_gene: TRBV27
abundance: NA
CDR3aa: CASGWTGVGETQYF
CDR3nt: TGTGCCAGCGGCTGGACAGGGGTAGGGGAGACCCAGTACTTC

d_gene: NA
j_gene: TRBJ2-7
v_gene: TRBV14
abundance: once
CDR3aa: CASSQVGHEQYF
CDR3nt: TGTGCCAGCAGCCAAGTTGGGCACGAGCAGTACTTC